The entry below gives a single TCR beta chain sequence along with its context. What this receptor recognizes is not known. One base away there is no much larger clone; base qualities are not given. The sample is drawn from a study of shared clonotypes between healthy human individuals (dated by TCRdb to the early 2020s). Regarding the study in general: A couple of women and a few men aged 18 to 49 years were included in the cohort. For each donor, three plates each were used for CD4 naive and CD4 memory, two plates were used for CD8 naive, and one plate was used for CD8 memory. To estimate repertoire size and how much clonotype sharing occurs between individuals, the study deeply sequenced the blood TCR repertoires of a handful of healthy adults. To increase sequencing depth and limit assay-specific biases, TCR repertoire library preparation and sequencing were carried out by different laboratories using diverse techniques. Between about 0.94 and 8.9 billion PBMCs per donor were obtained by leukapheresis. The full study reports these points: Based on pairwise subsampling, the degree of clonotype sharing among donors was expected to be affected by sequencing depth. Sampling was restricted to blood, and TCR repertoires in tissue are likely to differ from TCR repertoires in blood. Rarefaction of sorted-subset datasets indicated incomplete sequencing despite the large sequencing depth. Larger estimated clonotype richness was generally found for naive subsets than for memory subsets. Sharing across four donors was observed for roughly 5.4% of naive CD4, over 3% of naive CD8, over 2% of memory CD4, and over 0.3% of memory CD8 clonotypes. Higher generation probabilities were observed for clonotypes shared by all four sorted-subset donors than for non-shared clonotypes. The genetic and exposure-history diversity represented was limited by the small number of donors.

Using the deep immunoSEQ assay, TCR CDR3 regions were amplified from genomic DNA by multiplex PCR. Extracted genomic DNA from each cell subset was spread evenly across all wells of several immunoSEQ 96-well plates, with each plate serving as a replicate. For sorted subsets, each replicate PCR was loaded with roughly 190 ng genomic DNA, equivalent to some 27,000 T cell genomes. Purified libraries were measured with a Qubit 3.0 fluorometer, size-checked on a Bioanalyzer 2100, and measured again with the KAPA Library Quantification kit. Every immunoSEQ 96-well plate was sequenced on a dedicated single-read 150-cycle Illumina NextSeq 550 flow cell. On the study's bioinformatics: Because the immunoSEQ output included only junctional sequences and no quality scores, the filtering could not be the same as the filtering used for full-length reads. Sequences were annotated with PyIR, a Python wrapper for IgBLAST v1.9, and V/J genes and CDR3 were assigned using IMGT germline references. Any read was removed if the V/J assignment was weak (E-value above 1e-6), the CDR3 was missing, or the read contained stop codons, out-of-frame junctions, or ambiguous translated residues. V3J clonotypes were defined as sequences sharing an identical inferred V gene, J gene, and CDR3 amino acid sequence. The percentage overlap between two repertoires was calculated by dividing the number of shared unique clonotypes by the size of the smaller repertoire. Richness of each repertoire was evaluated using RTK rarefaction, the Chao1 estimator, and Recon v2.1 estimates of unobserved clonotypes. For all TCRbeta clonotypes obtained by the gDNA method from a few donors, generation probabilities were computed with OLGA. This is the immuneACCESS table as TCRdb keeps it, with only in-frame sequences that have V and J called. A part of the clones is gone; compared with another copy, unresolved V genes explain less than half, and the rest is unexplained. V and J calls and clone size come straight from that table; D and trimming were deduced from the DNA. Here the sample has roughly 640,000 clones; approximately 97% occur a single time. About 0.057% of the sample lies in the top ten.

Healthy HIV-negative adults with no recently reported acute infections or vaccinations were included as donors. All donors were Caucasian adults living in Nashville, Tennessee, USA. Magnetic negative selection was used to enrich CD4+ T cells, after which naive cells were positively selected on CD45RA and the negative fraction became the memory subset. After blood collection by leukapheresis, PBMCs were isolated using Ficoll-Histopaque density gradient centrifugation and then cryopreserved in the vapor phase of liquid nitrogen. Analytical flow cytometry was used to check the purity and quantity of every magnetically sorted T cell population. From each sorted fraction, genomic DNA was isolated and quantified by UV absorbance on a Nanodrop 2000c. V is shortened by 3 bases, J by 0 bases, and the region joining them spans 16 bases. The germline V gene yields SGDLS for CDR1 and YYNGEE for CDR2. The CDR3 starts with the cysteine, ends with the phenylalanine, and has 18 residues. Solely the CDR3 DNA is kept, with 54 bases framed from the first base.

Sequencing was done on a sample of naive CD4+ T cells sorted from blood. The cell subset or site label on this specimen signifies: CD45RA+ positively selected. Recombination linked TRBV9 to TRBJ2-6; the D gene is perhaps TRBD1 or TRBD2, as each covers 6 bases. This receptor was obtained from a woman in her 30s in good health. This receptor carries the CDR3 CASSAPGGGNSGANVLTF. The sequence in DNA is TGTGCCAGCAGCGCTCCCGGAGGGGGAAACTCTGGGGCCAACGTCCTGACTTTC.